One sample yielded the 27 T cell receptor beta chains listed below, sequenced in a study of CD8 T cells in Susac syndrome. Random-hexamer reverse transcription was applied to roughly 0.5 to 1 ug RNA. MiXCR was run by TCRdb on the immunoSEQ multiplex PCR reads, yielding one entry per CDR3 protein. In the table there are some 150,000 distinct CDR3 sequences, approximately 94% of which are singletons. Sequenced: CD8+ T cells from PBMCs. The receptors derive from a human donor with multiple sclerosis.

DNA for the CDR3: TGTGCCAGCAGCTTAGTCGGTTCGGGCTATTACCTCCACTTT. It yields the protein CASSLVGSGYYLHF. This chain joins TRBV7-2 and TRBJ1-6; no clear D. The CDR3 covers 14 residues. With 1 base removed from V and 15 bases from J, the gap between germline ends came to 16 bases. The germline V gene has CDR1 SGHTA and CDR2 FQGNSA.

V is TRBV15 and J is TRBJ2-3, with 7 bases that match TRBD1. The germline V gene encodes CDR1 LNHNV and CDR2 YYDKDF (reference sequence). Trimming took 6 bases from V and 6 from J; bases not matched to a gene: 6. The CDR3 runs 13 residues. The CDR3 nucleotides are TGTGCCACCAGTAAGACAGGGACGGATACGCAGTATTTT. It specifies CATSKTGTDTQYF.

The table lists this clonotype with a count of one. The V gene is TRBV7-9, the J gene TRBJ1-1; TRBD1 might be the D (6 bases). Looked up from germline, CDR1 is SEHNR and CDR2 is FQNEAQ (reference sequence). This CDR3 is 17 amino acids long. Trimming cost V 4 bases and J 1 base, with 19 bases left between them. The CDR3 protein is CASSSLHRDWGNTEAFF. For the CDR3, the DNA is TGTGCCAGCAGCTCCCTTCACAGGGATTGGGGGAACACTGAAGCTTTCTTT.

The gene calls are TRBV20-1 and TRBJ1-5; no clear D. CDR1 and CDR2 (germline): DFQATT, SNEGSKA (reference sequence). The CDR3 sequence is 15 residues long. Trimming stripped 5 bases from V and 0 bases from J, with 14 bases between. The CDR3 DNA sequence: TGCAGTGCTTCCCAGGACTCCGATAGCAATCAGCCCCAGCATTTT. It translates to CSASQDSDSNQPQHF.

The sample holds one count of this clonotype. This chain uses TRBV7-2 with TRBJ1-3; 9 bases are a match to TRBD1. There are 16 residues in the CDR3. With V trimmed by 7 bases and J by 4 bases, 11 bases remained unmatched. Germline V CDR1 and CDR2: SGHTA, FQGNSA. The chain's CDR3 is CASTAPGQGPGNTIYF. CDR3 DNA: TGTGCCAGCACCGCACCGGGACAGGGACCCGGAAACACCATATATTTT. The variable domain in full, completed from reference TRBV7-2 and TRBJ1-3, reads GAGVSQSPSNKVTEKGKDVELRCDPISGHTALYWYRQSLGQGLEFLIYFQGNSAPDKSGLPSDRFSAERTGGSVSTLTIQRTQQEDSAVYLCASTAPGQGPGNTIYFGEGSWLTVV.

The V and J genes are TRBV9 and TRBJ2-2, with 10 bases aligning to TRBD2. This CDR3 has 16 residues. The trim removed 3 bases at V and 5 bases at J, leaving 7 bases unmatched. Germline V lookup: CDR1 SGDLS, CDR2 YYNGEE. The CDR3 coding sequence is TGTGCCAGCAGCGCGAGCGGGGGGGCCGGTACCGGGGAGCTGTTTTTT. Translating gives CASSASGGAGTGELFF.

The CDR3 DNA reads TGTGCCAGCAAGGTCGCGGGGGCTGGGACTGAAGCTTTCTTT. It codes for CASKVAGAGTEAFF. The chain combines TRBV27 with TRBJ1-1, with D perhaps matching TRBD1 (6 bases). Trimming took off 7 bases at V and 5 bases at J, with 17 bases between the two ends. Germline-derived CDR1 and CDR2 are MNHEY and SMNVEV (reference sequence). The CDR3 is 14 residues long.

The chain carries TRBV12-3 or TRBV12-4 and TRBJ2-3, with D perhaps TRBD1 (5 bases). V was shortened by 5 bases and J by 0 bases, with 12 bases between the two germline ends. The CDR3 is 15 residues long. This CDR3 is CASSPGRASTDTQYF. The CDR3 DNA reads as TGTGCCAGCAGTCCGGGCAGGGCAAGCACAGATACGCAGTATTTT.

V is TRBV14 and J is TRBJ2-5, with TRBD1 matching over 7 bases. After removal of 3 bases from V and 5 bases from J, the junction contained 9 bases not matched to a gene. The CDR3 loop spans 15 amino acids. CDR1 and CDR2 (germline): SGHDN, FVKESK. The CDR3 nucleotides are TGTGCCAGCAGCCAGGCCACAGGGGTGGATGAGACCCAGTACTTC. Encoded protein: CASSQATGVDETQYF.

The rearrangement uses TRBV2 and TRBJ1-1, with a possible D match to TRBD1 (5 bases). The CDR3 runs to 11 residues. Trimming took 7 bases from V and 11 from J, leaving 14 bases between them. Germline V lookup: CDR1 SNHLY, CDR2 FYNNEI. CDR3 amino acids: CASISWSGAFF. The CDR3 nucleotides read TGTGCCAGCATTTCCTGGTCAGGGGCTTTCTTT.

Here the CDR3 reads CSARAGSTDTQYF. CDR3 sequence (DNA): TGCAGTGCTAGAGCGGGGAGTACAGATACGCAGTATTTT. The chain couples TRBV20-1 to TRBJ2-3; D possibly corresponds to TRBD2 (5 bases). The CDR3 is 13 amino acids. From germline, CDR1 is DFQATT and CDR2 SNEGSKA (reference sequence). V shed 1 base and J shed 3 bases, with 8 bases lying between them.

This rearrangement joins TRBV29-1 to TRBJ2-5, with D possibly being TRBD1 (6 bases). Germline V gives CDR1 SQVTM, CDR2 ANQGSEA. Trimming removed 5 bases from V and 2 bases from J, with 15 bases in between. The CDR3 totals 14 residues. The CDR3 is CSVFGTKGQETQYF. In DNA, the CDR3 is TGCAGCGTTTTTGGGACAAAAGGACAAGAGACCCAGTACTTC.

This chain links TRBV7-2 with TRBJ1-6; D gene unclear. Germline V gives CDR1 SGHTA, CDR2 FQGNSA. V lost 5 bases, J lost 10 bases, and 15 bases lay in between. This CDR3 spans 14 amino acids. The CDR3 sequence: CASSAQFVGSPLHF. The CDR3 nucleotides read TGTGCCAGCAGCGCTCAGTTTGTTGGATCACCCCTCCACTTT.

The V gene is TRBV2, the J gene TRBJ2-7; the D gene is possibly TRBD2 (6 bases). The CDR3 is made up of 12 amino acids. Germline CDR1 reads SNHLY; CDR2 reads FYNNEI. V lost 6 bases, J lost 5 bases, and 11 bases lay in between. DNA of the CDR3: TGTGCCAGCAGAGGCAGGAGGGACGAGCAGTACTTC. Encoded protein: CASRGRRDEQYF.

The rearrangement joins TRBV12-3 or TRBV12-4 to TRBJ2-7, with 7 bases lining up with TRBD1. J was trimmed by 7 bases and V by 6 bases; bases with no gene match: 6. CDR3 length: 12 amino acids. In nucleotides, the CDR3 is TGTGCCAGCAGGAACGACAGGGAAGAGCAGTACTTC. Translated, it gives CASRNDREEQYF.

This clonotype was seen a single time. The genes are TRBV6-5 and TRBJ1-3; D unclear. V was clipped by 6 bases and J by 0 bases, with 9 bases between them. CDR1 MNHEY and CDR2 SVGAGI come from the germline V gene. The CDR3 has 14 amino acids. This CDR3 is CASSPLGSGNTIYF. The CDR3 DNA follows: TGTGCCAGCAGCCCGCTCGGCTCTGGAAACACCATATATTTT.

This clonotype showed up just once. V gene TRBV20-1 combines with J gene TRBJ2-7; TRBD1 matches 7 bases. The germline V gene encodes CDR1 DFQATT and CDR2 SNEGSKA (reference sequence). V was clipped by 1 base and J by 3 bases; unmatched bases: 6. The CDR3 covers 14 residues. The chain's CDR3 is CSARVTTGRYEQYF. CDR3 nucleotides: TGCAGTGCTAGAGTTACGACAGGGCGCTACGAGCAGTACTTC.

V usage is TRBV24-1 and J usage is TRBJ2-2; D is possibly TRBD1 (6 bases). The germline V gene encodes CDR1 KGHDR and CDR2 SFDVKD. V gave up 8 bases and J gave up 1 base, with 7 bases separating them. The CDR3 runs 13 residues. This CDR3 is CATTGVNTGELFF. The CDR3 DNA is TGTGCCACCACAGGGGTGAACACCGGGGAGCTGTTTTTT.

This sequence joins TRBV5-4 and TRBJ1-2; D remains unclear. V lost 4 bases and J 8 bases, leaving 12 bases between the germline ends. The CDR3 sequence is 12 residues long. CDR1 and CDR2 from the germline V gene are SGHNT and YYREEE (reference sequence). CDR3 sequence reads: CASSVHQRGYTF. The DNA for the CDR3 is TGTGCCAGCAGCGTACACCAGCGGGGCTACACCTTC.

The V call is TRBV19, the J call TRBJ1-2; TRBD1 matches 8 bases. Germline CDR1 reads LNHDA; CDR2 reads SQIVND (reference sequence). Trimming removed 7 bases from V and 3 bases from J; junction bases left unmatched: 13. The CDR3 sequence is 16 residues long. The DNA of the CDR3 is TGTGCCAGTACCATTTCCGGGACAGGAGCCCACTATGGCTACACCTTC. Its translation is CASTISGTGAHYGYTF.

V usage is TRBV4-1 and J usage is TRBJ2-6, with 7 bases fitting TRBD1. Per germline, CDR1 MGHRA and CDR2 YSYEKL. The CDR3 is made up of 16 amino acids. After removal of 5 bases from V and 1 base from J, the junction contained 5 bases not matched to a gene. The DNA of the CDR3 is TGCGCCAGCAGCACCCCGACAGGGTCTGGGGCCAACGTCCTGACTTTC. This codes for CASSTPTGSGANVLTF.

Points on this clonotype: The junction shows a germline mismatch at one end, possibly a read error. The chain carries TRBV7-9 and TRBJ2-7; 11 bases are a match to TRBD2. Germline V gene sequence: CDR1 SEHNR, CDR2 FQNEAQ (reference sequence). This CDR3 contains 16 residues. The CDR3, as DNA: TGTGCCTGCAGCGACGCCGGGACTAGCGGAACGTACGAGCAGTACTTC. Its translation: CACSDAGTSGTYEQYF. Based on the CDR3 plus reference TRBV7-9 and TRBJ2-7, the full variable domain is DTGVSQNPRHKITKRGQNVTFRCDPISEHNRLYWYRQTLGQGPEFLTYFQNEAQLEKSRLLSDRFSAERPKGSFSTLEIQRTEQGDSAMYLCACSDAGTSGTYEQYFGPGTRLTVT.

The CDR3 DNA reads as TGTGCCAGCAGTCCCGGGCGGGGGGGCAATCAGCCCCAGCATTTT. It translates to CASSPGRGGNQPQHF. The chain is built from TRBV27 and TRBJ1-5; TRBD1 might be the D (5 bases). CDR1 MNHEY and CDR2 SMNVEV come from the germline V gene (reference sequence). The CDR3 spans 15 residues. V was shortened by 5 bases and J by 2 bases, with 13 bases between the two germline ends.

In its sample, this clonotype was seen once. The J gene is TRBJ1-2, the V gene TRBV9; D gene ambiguous. Germline assignment: CDR1 SGDLS and CDR2 YYNGEE. The CDR3 is made up of 14 amino acids. V dropped 4 bases and J dropped 0 bases, with 10 bases sitting between them. CDR3 nucleotides: TGTGCCAGCAGCCCTCCCGCGGCTAACTATGGCTACACCTTC. This codes for CASSPPAANYGYTF.

The chain combines TRBV29-1 with TRBJ1-1, with D possibly TRBD1 on 5 matching bases. V was pared by 7 bases and J by 8 bases, with 14 bases between. Germline V gene lookup returns CDR1 SQVTM and CDR2 ANQGSEA. The CDR3 is 11 amino acids. CDR3 bases: TGCAGCGGTACAGGATCGTCGGAAGCTTTCTTT. Protein: CSGTGSSEAFF.

This clonotype was detected once. The chain recombines TRBV4-1 with TRBJ1-6, with no clear D. This CDR3 has 15 amino acids. The ends were cut back, 0 bases at V and 7 bases at J, with 10 bases in the middle. Germline lookup yields CDR1 MGHRA and CDR2 YSYEKL. The CDR3 coding sequence is TGCGCCAGCAGCCAAGAAGAAAGGAGGAATTCACCCCTCCACTTT. This gives the protein CASSQEERRNSPLHF.

The genes are TRBV11-2 and TRBJ1-1, with D unclear. The CDR3 spans 11 residues. Germline CDR1 SGHAT, CDR2 FQNNGV. Trimming stripped 8 bases from V and 3 bases from J, with 7 bases between. CDR3 sequence (DNA): TGTGCCAGCCGGAGGGACACTGAAGCTTTCTTT. Translating gives CASRRDTEAFF.